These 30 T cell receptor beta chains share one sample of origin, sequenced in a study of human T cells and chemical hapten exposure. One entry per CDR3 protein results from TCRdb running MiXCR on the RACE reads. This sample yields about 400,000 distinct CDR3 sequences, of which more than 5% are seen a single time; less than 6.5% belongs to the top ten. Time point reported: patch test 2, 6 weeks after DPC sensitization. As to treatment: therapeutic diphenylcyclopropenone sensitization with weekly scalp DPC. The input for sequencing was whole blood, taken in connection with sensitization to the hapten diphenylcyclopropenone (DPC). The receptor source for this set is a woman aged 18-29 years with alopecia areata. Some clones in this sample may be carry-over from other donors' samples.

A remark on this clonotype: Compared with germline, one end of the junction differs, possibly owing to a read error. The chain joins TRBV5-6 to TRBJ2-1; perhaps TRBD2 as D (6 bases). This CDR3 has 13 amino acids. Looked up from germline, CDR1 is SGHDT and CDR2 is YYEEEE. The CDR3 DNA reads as TGTGCCAGCAACTTGGTGGACGACGGGGGGCAGTTCTTC. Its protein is CASNLVDDGGQFF.

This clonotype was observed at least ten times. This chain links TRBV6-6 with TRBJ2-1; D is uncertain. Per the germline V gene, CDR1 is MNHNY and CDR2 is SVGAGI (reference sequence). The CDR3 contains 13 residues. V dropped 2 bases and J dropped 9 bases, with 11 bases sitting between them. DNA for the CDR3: TGTGCCAGCAGTTACGGGGAAGATAGTGAGCAGTTCTTC. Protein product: CASSYGEDSEQFF.

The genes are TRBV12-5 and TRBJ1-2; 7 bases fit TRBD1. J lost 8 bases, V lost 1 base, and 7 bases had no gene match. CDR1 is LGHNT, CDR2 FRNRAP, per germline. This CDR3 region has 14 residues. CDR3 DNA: TGTGCTAGTGGTTTGGCCAGGGGGGGAGTAGGCTACACCTTC. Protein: CASGLARGGVGYTF.

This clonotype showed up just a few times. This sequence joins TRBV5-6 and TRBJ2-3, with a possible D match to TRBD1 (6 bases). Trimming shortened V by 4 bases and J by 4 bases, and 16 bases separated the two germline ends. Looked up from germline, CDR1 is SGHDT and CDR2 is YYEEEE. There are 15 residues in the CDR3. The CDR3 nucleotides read TGTGCCAGCAGCATATACAGGGCATCATCAGATACGCAGTATTTT. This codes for CASSIYRASSDTQYF.

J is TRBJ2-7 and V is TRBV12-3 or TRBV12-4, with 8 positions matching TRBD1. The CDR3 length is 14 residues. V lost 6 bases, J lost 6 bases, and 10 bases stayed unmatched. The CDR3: CASSFLDRVGEQYF. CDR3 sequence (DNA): TGTGCCAGCAGCTTCCTGGACAGGGTCGGCGAGCAGTACTTC.

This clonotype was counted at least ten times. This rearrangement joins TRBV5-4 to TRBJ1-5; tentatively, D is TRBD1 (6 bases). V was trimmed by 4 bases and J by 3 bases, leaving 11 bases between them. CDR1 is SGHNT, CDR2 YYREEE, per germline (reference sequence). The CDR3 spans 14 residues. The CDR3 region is CASSRLGANQPQHF. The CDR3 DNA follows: TGTGCCAGCAGCCGCCTGGGGGCCAATCAGCCCCAGCATTTT.

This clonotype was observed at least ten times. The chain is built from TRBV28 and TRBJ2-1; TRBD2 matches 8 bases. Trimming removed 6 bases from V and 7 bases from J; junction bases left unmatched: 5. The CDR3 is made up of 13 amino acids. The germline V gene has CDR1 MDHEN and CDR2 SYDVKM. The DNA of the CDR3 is TGTGCCAGCAGGCGGGGGGTTGGGAATGAGCAGTTCTTC. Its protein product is CASRRGVGNEQFF. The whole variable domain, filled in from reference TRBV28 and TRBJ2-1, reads DVKVTQSSRYLVKRTGEKVFLECVQDMDHENMFWYRQDPGLGLRLIYFSYDVKMKEKGDIPEGYSVSREKKERFSLILESASTNQTSMYLCASRRGVGNEQFFGPGTRLTVL.

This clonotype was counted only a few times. DNA of the CDR3: TGTGCCAGCAGTACGACAGTGGTGAATGAGCAGTTCTTC. This gives the protein CASSTTVVNEQFF. V and J are TRBV28 and TRBJ2-1, with a tentative D call TRBD1 (5 bases). The CDR3 loop spans 13 amino acids. The germline gives CDR1 MDHEN, CDR2 SYDVKM. The V gene lost 5 bases and the J gene lost 7 bases, with 12 bases spanning the gap. The full variable domain, in which reference TRBV28 and TRBJ2-1 provide the parts outside the CDR3, is DVKVTQSSRYLVKRTGEKVFLECVQDMDHENMFWYRQDPGLGLRLIYFSYDVKMKEKGDIPEGYSVSREKKERFSLILESASTNQTSMYLCASSTTVVNEQFFGPGTRLTVL.

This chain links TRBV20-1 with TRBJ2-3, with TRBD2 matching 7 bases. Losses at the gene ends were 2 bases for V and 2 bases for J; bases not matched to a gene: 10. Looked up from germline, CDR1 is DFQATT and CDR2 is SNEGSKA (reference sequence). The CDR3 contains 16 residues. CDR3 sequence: CSARITGLTYTDTQYF. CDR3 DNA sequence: TGCAGTGCTAGAATTACGGGACTAACATACACAGATACGCAGTATTTT.

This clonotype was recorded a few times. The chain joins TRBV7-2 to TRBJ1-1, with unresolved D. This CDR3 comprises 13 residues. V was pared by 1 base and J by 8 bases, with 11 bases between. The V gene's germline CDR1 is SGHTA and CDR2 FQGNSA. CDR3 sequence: CASSLVRGMEAFF. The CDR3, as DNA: TGTGCCAGCAGCTTAGTCCGCGGAATGGAAGCTTTCTTT.

CDR3 loop: CASSSERGGEKLFF. CDR3 nucleotides: TGTGCCAGCAGCTCGGAGAGGGGAGGCGAAAAACTGTTTTTT. The V call is TRBV5-6, the J call TRBJ1-4; D is possibly TRBD1 (5 bases). V lost 3 bases, J lost 8 bases, and 14 bases lay in between. Germline CDR1 and CDR2: SGHDT and YYEEEE. This CDR3 has 14 amino acids.

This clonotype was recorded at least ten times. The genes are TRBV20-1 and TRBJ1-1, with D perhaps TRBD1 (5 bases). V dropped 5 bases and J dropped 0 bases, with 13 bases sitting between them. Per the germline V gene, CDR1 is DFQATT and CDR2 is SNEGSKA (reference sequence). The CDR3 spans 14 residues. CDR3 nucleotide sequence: TGCAGTGCTCCGTGGGGGGGGATGAACACTGAAGCTTTCTTT. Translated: CSAPWGGMNTEAFF.

The CDR3 sequence: CASETGAGANVLTF. CDR3 bases: TGCGCCAGCGAGACAGGGGCTGGGGCCAACGTCCTGACTTTC. V is TRBV5-1 and J is TRBJ2-6; 8 bases align to TRBD1. Germline CDR1 and CDR2: SGHRS and YFSETQ. V lost 7 bases, J lost 2 bases, and 2 bases stayed unmatched. The CDR3 consists of 14 residues.

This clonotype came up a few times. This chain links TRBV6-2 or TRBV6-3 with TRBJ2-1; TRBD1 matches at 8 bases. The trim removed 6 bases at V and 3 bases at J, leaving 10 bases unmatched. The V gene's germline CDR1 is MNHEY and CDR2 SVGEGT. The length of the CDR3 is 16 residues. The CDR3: CASSLMGTGLYNEQFF. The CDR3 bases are TGTGCCAGCAGCCTTATGGGGACAGGACTCTACAATGAGCAGTTCTTC.

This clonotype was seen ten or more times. CDR3 amino acids: CSAMTLNTGELFF. DNA for the CDR3: TGCAGTGCTATGACACTAAACACCGGGGAGCTGTTTTTT. The genes are TRBV20-1 and TRBJ2-2; D is uncertain. The germline gives CDR1 DFQATT, CDR2 SNEGSKA (reference sequence). The V end lost 4 bases, the J end lost 2 bases, and 8 bases lay between the germline ends. This CDR3 region has 13 residues.

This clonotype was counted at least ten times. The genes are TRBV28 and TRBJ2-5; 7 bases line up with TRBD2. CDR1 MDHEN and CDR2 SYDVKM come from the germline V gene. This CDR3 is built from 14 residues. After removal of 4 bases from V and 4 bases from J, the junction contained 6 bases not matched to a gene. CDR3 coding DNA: TGTGCCAGCAGTTCCGATAGCGGGTCAGAGACCCAGTACTTC. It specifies CASSSDSGSETQYF.

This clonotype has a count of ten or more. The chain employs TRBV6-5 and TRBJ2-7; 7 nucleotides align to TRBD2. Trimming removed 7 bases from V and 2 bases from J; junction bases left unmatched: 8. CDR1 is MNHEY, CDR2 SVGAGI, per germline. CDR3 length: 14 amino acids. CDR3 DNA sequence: TGTGCCAGCACTCCTCCGGGGGGTCCCTACGAGCAGTACTTC. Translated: CASTPPGGPYEQYF.

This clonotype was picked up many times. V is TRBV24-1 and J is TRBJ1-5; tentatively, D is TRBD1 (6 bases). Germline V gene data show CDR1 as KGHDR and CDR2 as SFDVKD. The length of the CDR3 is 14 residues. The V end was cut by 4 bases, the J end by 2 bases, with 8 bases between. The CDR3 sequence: CATSDSGGNQPQHF. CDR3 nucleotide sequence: TGTGCCACCAGTGACTCAGGGGGCAATCAGCCCCAGCATTTT.

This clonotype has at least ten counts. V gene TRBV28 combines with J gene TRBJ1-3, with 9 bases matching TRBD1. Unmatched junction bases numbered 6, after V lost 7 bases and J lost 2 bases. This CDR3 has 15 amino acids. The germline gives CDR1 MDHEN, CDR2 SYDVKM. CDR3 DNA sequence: TGTGCCAGCAACCCCCGGACAGGGGCTGGAAACACCATATATTTT. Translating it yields CASNPRTGAGNTIYF.

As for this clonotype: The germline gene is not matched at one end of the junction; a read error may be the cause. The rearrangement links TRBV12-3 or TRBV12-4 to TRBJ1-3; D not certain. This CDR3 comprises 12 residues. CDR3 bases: TGTCCCAGCAGTTCGGGAGGAAACACCATATATTTT. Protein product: CPSSSGGNTIYF.

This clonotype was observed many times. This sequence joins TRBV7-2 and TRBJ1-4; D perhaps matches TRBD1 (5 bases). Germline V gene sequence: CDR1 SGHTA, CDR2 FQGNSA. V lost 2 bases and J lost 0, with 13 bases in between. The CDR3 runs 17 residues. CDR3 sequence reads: CASSLSTARTTNEKLFF. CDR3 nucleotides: TGTGCCAGCAGCTTATCGACAGCTCGTACAACTAATGAAAAACTGTTTTTT.

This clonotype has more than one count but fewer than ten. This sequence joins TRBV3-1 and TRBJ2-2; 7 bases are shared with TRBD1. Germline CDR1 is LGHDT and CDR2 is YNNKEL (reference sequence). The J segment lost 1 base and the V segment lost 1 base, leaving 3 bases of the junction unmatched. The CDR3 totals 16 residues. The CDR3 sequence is CASSQVTGRNTGELFF. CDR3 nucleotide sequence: TGTGCCAGCAGCCAAGTGACAGGGAGGAACACCGGGGAGCTGTTTTTT.

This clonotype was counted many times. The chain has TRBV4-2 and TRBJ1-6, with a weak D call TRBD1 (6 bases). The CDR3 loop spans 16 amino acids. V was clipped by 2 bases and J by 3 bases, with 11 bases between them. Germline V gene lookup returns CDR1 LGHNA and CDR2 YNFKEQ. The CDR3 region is CASSQKRTDYNSPLHF. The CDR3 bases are TGTGCCAGCAGCCAAAAAAGGACAGACTATAATTCACCCCTCCACTTT.

CDR3 bases: TGTGCCAGCAGTTTTTCCATGAACACCATATATTTT. Translation gives CASSFSMNTIYF. V is TRBV12-3 or TRBV12-4 and J is TRBJ1-3; D is undetermined. Trimming took 3 bases from V and 7 from J, leaving 7 bases between them. This CDR3 is built from 12 residues.

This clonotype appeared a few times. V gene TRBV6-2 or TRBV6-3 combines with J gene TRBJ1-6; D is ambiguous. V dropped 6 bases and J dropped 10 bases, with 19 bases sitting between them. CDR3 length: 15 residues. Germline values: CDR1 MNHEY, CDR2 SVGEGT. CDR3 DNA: TGTGCCAGCAGGCCCCAAGGCAGACTCGACTCACCCCTCCACTTT. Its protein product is CASRPQGRLDSPLHF.

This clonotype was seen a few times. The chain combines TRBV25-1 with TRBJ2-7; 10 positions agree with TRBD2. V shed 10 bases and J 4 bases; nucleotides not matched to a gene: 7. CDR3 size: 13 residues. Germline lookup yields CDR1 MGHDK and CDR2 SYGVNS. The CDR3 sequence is CATAPAGGYEQYF. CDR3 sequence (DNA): TGTGCCACCGCTCCAGCGGGGGGGTACGAGCAGTACTTC.

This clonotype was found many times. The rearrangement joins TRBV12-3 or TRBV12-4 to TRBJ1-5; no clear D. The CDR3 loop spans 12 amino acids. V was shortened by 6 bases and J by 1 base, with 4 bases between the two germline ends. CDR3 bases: TGTGCCAGCAGCCAAAGCAATCAGCCCCAGCATTTT. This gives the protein CASSQSNQPQHF.

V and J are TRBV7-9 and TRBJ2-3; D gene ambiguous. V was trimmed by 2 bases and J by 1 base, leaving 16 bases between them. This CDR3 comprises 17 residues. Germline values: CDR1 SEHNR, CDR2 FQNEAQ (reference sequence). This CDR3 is CASSLRRPQGGTDTQYF. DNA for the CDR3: TGTGCCAGCAGCTTAAGACGCCCACAAGGCGGCACAGATACGCAGTATTTT.

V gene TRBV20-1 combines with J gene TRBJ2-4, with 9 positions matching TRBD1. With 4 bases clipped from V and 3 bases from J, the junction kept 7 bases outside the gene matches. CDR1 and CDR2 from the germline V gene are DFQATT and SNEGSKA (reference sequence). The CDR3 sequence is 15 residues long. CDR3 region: CSAMTGGKGKNIQYF. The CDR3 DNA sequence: TGCAGTGCTATGACAGGGGGGAAGGGCAAAAACATTCAGTACTTC.

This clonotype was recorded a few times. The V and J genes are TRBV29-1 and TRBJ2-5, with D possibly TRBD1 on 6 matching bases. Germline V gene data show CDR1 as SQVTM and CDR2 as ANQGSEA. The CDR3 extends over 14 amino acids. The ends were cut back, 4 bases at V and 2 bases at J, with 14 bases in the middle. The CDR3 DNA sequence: TGCAGCGTTGGTAGCTGGGACACTCAAGAGACCCAGTACTTC. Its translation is CSVGSWDTQETQYF. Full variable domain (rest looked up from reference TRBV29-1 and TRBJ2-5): SAVISQKPSRDICQRGTSLTIQCQVDSQVTMMFWYRQQPGQSLTLIATANQGSEATYESGFVIDKFPISRPNLTFSTLTVSNMSPEDSSIYLCSVGSWDTQETQYFGPGTRLLVL.